This TCR beta chain was recovered during a study of response to subunit inactivated influenza vaccine. This clonotype was detected only a few times. The antigen remains undetermined. CDR3 length: 17 amino acids. V was clipped by 0 bases and J by 7 bases; unmatched bases: 11. From germline, CDR1 is DFQATT and CDR2 SNEGSKA (reference sequence). General study findings and limits: That few new T cells are recruited by each seasonal influenza vaccination was the authors' suggestion.

TCRdb reanalysed the RT-PCR reads using MiXCR and keeps one entry per CDR3 protein. The sample holds more than 700,000 distinct CDR3 sequences, over 20% seen once. Sequenced material: PBMCs from blood, taken 4 to 6 days after vaccination. The chain joins TRBV20-1 to TRBJ1-4, with 10 bases aligning to TRBD1. The source is a man in his forties or fifties who received an inactivated influenza vaccine. CDR3 loop: CSARDPFGQGDSEKLFF. CDR3 nucleotide sequence: TGCAGTGCTAGAGATCCCTTCGGACAGGGGGATAGTGAAAAACTGTTTTTT.